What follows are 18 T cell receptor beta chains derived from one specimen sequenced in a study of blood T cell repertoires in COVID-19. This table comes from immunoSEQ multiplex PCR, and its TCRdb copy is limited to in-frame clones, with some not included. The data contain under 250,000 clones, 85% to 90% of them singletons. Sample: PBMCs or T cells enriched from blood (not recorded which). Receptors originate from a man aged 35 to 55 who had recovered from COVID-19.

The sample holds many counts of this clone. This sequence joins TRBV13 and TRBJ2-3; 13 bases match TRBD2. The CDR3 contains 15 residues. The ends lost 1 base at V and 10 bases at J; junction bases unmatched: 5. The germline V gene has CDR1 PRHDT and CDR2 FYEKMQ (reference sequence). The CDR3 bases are TGTGCCAGCAGCTTAGACACTAGCGGGGGGGACGCGCAGTATTTT. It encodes CASSLDTSGGDAQYF. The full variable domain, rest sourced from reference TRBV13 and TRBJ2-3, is AAGVIQSPRHLIKEKRETATLKCYPIPRHDTVYWYQQGPGQDPQFLISFYEKMQSDKGSIPDRFSAQQFSDYHSELNMSSLELGDSALYFCASSLDTSGGDAQYFGPGTRLTVL.

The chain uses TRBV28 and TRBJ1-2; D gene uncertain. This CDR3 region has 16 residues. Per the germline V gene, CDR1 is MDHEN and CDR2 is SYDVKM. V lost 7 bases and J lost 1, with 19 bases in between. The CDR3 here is CASKEIFGRYNYGYTF. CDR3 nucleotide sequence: TGTGCCAGCAAAGAGATCTTCGGGAGATATAACTATGGCTACACCTTC.

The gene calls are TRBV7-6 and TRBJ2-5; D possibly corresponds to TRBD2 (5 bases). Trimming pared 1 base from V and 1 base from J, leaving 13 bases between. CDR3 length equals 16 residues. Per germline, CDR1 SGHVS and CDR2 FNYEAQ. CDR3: CASSLVGLRPQETQYF. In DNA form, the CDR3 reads TGTGCCAGCAGCTTAGTAGGACTTAGACCCCAAGAGACCCAGTACTTC.

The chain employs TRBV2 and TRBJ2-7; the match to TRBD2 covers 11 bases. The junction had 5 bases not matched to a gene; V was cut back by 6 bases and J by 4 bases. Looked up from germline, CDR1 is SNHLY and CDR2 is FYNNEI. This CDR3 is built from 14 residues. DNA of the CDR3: TGTGCCAGCAGATCGACTAGCGGGGCATACGAGCAGTACTTC. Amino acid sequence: CASRSTSGAYEQYF.

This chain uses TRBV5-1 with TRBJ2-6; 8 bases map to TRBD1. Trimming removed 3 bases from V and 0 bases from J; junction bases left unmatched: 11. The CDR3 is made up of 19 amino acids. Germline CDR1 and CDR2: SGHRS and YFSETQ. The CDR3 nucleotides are TGCGCCAGCAGCTCACCTGGGACAGGTCTCAGCTCTGGGGCCAACGTCCTGACTTTC. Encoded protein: CASSSPGTGLSSGANVLTF. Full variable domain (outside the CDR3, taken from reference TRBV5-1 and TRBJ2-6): KAGVTQTPRYLIKTRGQQVTLSCSPISGHRSVSWYQQTPGQGLQFLFEYFSETQRNKGNFPGRFSGRQFSNSRSEMNVSTLELGDSALYLCASSSPGTGLSSGANVLTFGAGSRLTVL.

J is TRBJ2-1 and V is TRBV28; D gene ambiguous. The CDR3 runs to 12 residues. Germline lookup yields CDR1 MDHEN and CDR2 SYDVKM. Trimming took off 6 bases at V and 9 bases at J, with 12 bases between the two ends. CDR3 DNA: TGTGCCAGCAGGAGTACCACGGGTGAGCAGTTCTTC. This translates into CASRSTTGEQFF. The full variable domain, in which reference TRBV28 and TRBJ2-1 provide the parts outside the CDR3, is DVKVTQSSRYLVKRTGEKVFLECVQDMDHENMFWYRQDPGLGLRLIYFSYDVKMKEKGDIPEGYSVSREKKERFSLILESASTNQTSMYLCASRSTTGEQFFGPGTRLTVL.

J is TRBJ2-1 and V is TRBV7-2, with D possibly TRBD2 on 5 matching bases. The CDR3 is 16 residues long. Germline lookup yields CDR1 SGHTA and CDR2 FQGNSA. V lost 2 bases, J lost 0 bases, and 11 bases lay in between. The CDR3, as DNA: TGTGCCAGCAGCTTAAGCGCCAGCGGCTCCTACAATGAGCAGTTCTTC. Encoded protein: CASSLSASGSYNEQFF. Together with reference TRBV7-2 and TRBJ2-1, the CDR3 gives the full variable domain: GAGVSQSPSNKVTEKGKDVELRCDPISGHTALYWYRQSLGQGLEFLIYFQGNSAPDKSGLPSDRFSAERTGGSVSTLTIQRTQQEDSAVYLCASSLSASGSYNEQFFGPGTRLTVL.

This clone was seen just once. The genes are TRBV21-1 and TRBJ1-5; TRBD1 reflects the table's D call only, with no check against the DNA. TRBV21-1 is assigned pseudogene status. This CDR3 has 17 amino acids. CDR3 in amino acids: CASSKPTGAAGNQPQHF. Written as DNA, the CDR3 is TGTGCCAGCAGCAAACCGACAGGGGCGGCGGGCAATCAGCCCCAGCATTTT.

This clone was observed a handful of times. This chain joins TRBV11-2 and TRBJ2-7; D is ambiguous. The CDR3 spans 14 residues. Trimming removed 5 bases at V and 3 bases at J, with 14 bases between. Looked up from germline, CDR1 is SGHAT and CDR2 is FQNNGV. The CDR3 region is CASSHFAVNYEQYF. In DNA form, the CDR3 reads TGTGCCAGCAGCCACTTCGCGGTGAACTACGAGCAGTACTTC.

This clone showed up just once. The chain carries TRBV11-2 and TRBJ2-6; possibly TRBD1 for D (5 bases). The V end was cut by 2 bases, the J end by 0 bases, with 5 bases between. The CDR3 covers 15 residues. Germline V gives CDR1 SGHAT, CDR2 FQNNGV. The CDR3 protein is CASSLRGSGANVLTF. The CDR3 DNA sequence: TGTGCCAGCAGCTTAAGGGGCTCTGGGGCCAACGTCCTGACTTTC.

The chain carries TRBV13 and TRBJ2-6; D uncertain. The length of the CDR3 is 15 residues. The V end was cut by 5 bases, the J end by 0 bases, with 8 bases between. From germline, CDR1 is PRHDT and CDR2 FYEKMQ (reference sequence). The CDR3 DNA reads TGTGCCAGCAGCCCCGGGTACTCTGGGGCCAACGTCCTGACTTTC. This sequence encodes CASSPGYSGANVLTF.

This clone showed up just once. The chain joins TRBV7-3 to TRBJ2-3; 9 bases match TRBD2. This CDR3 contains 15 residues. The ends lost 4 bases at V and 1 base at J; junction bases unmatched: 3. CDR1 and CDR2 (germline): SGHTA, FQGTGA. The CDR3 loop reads CASSSRTSGTDTQYF. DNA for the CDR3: TGTGCCAGCAGCTCCCGGACTAGCGGCACAGATACGCAGTATTTT.

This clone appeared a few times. The CDR3 DNA sequence: TGTGCCAGCAGTCCGACAGGGGGGGACACCATATATTTT. Translated, it gives CASSPTGGDTIYF. The chain combines TRBV27 with TRBJ1-3, with 9 positions matching TRBD1. The germline gives CDR1 MNHEY, CDR2 SMNVEV (reference sequence). The CDR3 contains 13 residues. V lost 5 bases to trimming and J lost 8 bases; unmatched junction nucleotides: 4.

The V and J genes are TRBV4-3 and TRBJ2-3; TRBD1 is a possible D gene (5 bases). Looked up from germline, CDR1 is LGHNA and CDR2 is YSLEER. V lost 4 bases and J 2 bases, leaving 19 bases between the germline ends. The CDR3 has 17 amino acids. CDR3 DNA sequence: TGCGCCAGCAGCCCGGCTCATCTAGGGGATAACACAGATACGCAGTATTTT. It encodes CASSPAHLGDNTDTQYF.

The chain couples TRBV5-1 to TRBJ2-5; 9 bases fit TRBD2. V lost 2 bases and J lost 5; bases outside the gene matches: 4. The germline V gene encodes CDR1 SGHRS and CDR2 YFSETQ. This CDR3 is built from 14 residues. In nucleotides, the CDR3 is TGCGCCAGCAGCTTTGCGGGGGGGGGCGAGACCCAGTACTTC. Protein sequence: CASSFAGGGETQYF.

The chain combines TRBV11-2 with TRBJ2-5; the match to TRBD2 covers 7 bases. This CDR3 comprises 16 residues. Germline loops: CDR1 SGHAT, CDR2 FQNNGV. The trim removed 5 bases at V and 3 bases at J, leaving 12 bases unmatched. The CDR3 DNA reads TGTGCCAGCAGCCTACCGTGGGGAGGGTCCGAAGAGACCCAGTACTTC. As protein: CASSLPWGGSEETQYF.

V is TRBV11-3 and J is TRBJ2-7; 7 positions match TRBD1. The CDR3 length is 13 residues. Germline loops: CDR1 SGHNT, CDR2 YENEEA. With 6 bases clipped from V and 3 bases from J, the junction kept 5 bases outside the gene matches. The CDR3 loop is CASSLGTDYEQYF. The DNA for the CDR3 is TGTGCCAGCAGTCTTGGGACAGACTACGAGCAGTACTTC.

CDR3 DNA sequence: TGCGCCAGCCAGACCGGGACTAGCGGGAGTCATGAGCAGTTCTTC. Encoded protein: CASQTGTSGSHEQFF. The gene calls are TRBV5-1 and TRBJ2-1; 14 bases map to TRBD2. V was pared by 7 bases and J by 8 bases, with 8 bases of the junction left unmatched. Per germline, CDR1 SGHRS and CDR2 YFSETQ. This CDR3 is built from 15 residues.